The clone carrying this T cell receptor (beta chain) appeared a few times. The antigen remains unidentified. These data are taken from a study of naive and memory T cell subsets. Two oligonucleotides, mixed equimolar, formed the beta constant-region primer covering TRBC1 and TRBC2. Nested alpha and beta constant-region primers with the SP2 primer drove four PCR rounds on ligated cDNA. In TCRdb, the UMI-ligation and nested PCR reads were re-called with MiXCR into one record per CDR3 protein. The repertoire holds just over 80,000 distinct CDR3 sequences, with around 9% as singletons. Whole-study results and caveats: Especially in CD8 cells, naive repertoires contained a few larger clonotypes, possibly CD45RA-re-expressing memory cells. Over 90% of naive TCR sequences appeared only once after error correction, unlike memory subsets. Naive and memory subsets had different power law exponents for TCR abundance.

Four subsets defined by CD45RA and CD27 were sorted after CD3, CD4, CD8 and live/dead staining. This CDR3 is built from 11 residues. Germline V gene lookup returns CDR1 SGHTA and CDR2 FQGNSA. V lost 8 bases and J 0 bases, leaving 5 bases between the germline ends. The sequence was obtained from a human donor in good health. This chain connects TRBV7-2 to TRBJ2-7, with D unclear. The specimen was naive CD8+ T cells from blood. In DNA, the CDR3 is TGTGCCAGCCGAAGCTCCTACGAGCAGTACTTC. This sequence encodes CASRSSYEQYF.